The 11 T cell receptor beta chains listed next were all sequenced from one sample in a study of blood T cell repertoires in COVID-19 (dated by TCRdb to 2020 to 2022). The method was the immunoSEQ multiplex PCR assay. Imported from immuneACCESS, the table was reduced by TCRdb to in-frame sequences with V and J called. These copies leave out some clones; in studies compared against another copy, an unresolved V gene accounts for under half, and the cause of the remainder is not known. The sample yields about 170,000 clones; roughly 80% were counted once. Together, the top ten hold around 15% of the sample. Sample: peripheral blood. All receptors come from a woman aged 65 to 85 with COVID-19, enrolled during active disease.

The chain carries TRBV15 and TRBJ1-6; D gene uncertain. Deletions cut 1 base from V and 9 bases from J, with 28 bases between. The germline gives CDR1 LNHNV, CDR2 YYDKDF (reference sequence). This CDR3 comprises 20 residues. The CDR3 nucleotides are TGTGCCACCAGCAGAGCCCCCCAAGGACTTTCTCGAGGCGGAAGTTCACCCCTCCACTTT. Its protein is CATSRAPQGLSRGGSSPLHF.

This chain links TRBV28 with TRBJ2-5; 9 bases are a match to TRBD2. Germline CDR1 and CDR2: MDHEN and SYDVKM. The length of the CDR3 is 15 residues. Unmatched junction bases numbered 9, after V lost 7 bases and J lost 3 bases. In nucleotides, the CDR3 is TGTGCCAGCAACCCGCCCTTAGCGGGAGAAGAGACCCAGTACTTC. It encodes CASNPPLAGEETQYF.

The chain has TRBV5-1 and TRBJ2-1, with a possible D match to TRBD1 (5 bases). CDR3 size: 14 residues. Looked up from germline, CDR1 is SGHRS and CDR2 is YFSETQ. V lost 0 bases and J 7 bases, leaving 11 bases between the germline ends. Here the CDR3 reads CASSLAGQGNEQFF. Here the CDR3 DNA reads TGCGCCAGCAGCTTGGCCGGGCAGGGAAATGAGCAGTTCTTC. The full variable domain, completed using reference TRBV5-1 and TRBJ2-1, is KAGVTQTPRYLIKTRGQQVTLSCSPISGHRSVSWYQQTPGQGLQFLFEYFSETQRNKGNFPGRFSGRQFSNSRSEMNVSTLELGDSALYLCASSLAGQGNEQFFGPGTRLTVL.

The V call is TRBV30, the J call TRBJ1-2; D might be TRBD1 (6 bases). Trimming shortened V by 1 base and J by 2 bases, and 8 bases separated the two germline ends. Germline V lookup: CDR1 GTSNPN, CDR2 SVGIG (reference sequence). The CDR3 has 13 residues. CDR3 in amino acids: CAWSGDTNYGYTF. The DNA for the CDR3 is TGTGCCTGGAGTGGGGACACAAACTATGGCTACACCTTC.

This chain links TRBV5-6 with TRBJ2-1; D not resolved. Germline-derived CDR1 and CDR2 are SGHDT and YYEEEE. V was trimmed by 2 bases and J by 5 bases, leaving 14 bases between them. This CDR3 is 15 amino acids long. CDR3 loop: CASSFYQVGNNEQFF. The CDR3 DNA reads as TGTGCCAGCAGCTTTTACCAGGTAGGAAACAATGAGCAGTTCTTC.

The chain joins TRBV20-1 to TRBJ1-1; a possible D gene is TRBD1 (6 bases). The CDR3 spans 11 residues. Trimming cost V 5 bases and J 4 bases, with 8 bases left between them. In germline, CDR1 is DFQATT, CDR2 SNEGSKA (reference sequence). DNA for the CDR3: TGCAGTGCTCTAGGGGGCACTGAAGCTTTCTTT. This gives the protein CSALGGTEAFF.

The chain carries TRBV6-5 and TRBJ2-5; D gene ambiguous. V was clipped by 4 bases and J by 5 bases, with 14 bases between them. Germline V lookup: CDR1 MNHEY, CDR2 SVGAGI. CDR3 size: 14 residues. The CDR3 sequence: CASSSLVNRETQYF. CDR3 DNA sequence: TGTGCCAGCAGTTCTCTGGTGAACCGGGAGACCCAGTACTTC.

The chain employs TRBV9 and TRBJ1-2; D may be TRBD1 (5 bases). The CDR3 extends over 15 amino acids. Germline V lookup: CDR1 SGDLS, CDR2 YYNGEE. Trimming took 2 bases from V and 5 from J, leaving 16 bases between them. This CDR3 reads CASSVRTGQSYGYTF. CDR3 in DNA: TGTGCCAGCAGCGTCCGAACAGGCCAATCGTATGGCTACACCTTC.

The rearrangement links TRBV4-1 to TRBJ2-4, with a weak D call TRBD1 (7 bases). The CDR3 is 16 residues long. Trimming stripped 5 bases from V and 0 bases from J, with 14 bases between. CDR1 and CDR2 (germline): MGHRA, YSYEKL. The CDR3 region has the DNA TGCGCCAGCAGCTCCCGACAGGGACTAGCCAAAAACATTCAGTACTTC. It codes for CASSSRQGLAKNIQYF.

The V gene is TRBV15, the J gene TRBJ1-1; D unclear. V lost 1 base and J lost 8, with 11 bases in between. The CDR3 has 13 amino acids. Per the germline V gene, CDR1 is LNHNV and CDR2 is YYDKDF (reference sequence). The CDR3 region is CATSRASTVEAFF. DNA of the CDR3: TGTGCCACCAGCAGAGCTTCGACTGTAGAAGCTTTCTTT.

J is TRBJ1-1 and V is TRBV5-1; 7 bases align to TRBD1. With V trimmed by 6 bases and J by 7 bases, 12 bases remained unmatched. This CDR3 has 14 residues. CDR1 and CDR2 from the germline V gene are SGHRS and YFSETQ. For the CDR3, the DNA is TGCGCCAGCACCGCAGGACAGGCGACCTTTGAAGCTTTCTTT. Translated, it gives CASTAGQATFEAFF.